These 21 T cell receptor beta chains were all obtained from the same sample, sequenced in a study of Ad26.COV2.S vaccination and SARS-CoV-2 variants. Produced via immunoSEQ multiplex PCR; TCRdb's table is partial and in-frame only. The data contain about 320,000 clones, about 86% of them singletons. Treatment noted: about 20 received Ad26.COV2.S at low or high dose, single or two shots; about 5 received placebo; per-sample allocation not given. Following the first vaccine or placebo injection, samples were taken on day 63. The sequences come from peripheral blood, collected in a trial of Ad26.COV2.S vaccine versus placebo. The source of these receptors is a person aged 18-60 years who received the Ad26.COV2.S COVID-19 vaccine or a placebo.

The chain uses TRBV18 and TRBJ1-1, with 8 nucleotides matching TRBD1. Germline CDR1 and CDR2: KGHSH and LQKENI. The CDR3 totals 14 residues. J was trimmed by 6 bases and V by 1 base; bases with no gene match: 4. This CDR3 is CASSPLEQGAEAFF. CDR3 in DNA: TGTGCCAGCTCACCACTGGAACAGGGGGCTGAAGCTTTCTTT.

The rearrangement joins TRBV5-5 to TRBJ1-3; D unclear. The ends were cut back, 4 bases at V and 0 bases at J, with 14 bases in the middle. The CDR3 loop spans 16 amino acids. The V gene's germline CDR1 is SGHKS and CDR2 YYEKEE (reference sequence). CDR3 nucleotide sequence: TGTGCCAGCAGCCTGGCGACCGACGTCTCTGGAAACACCATATATTTT. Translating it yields CASSLATDVSGNTIYF.

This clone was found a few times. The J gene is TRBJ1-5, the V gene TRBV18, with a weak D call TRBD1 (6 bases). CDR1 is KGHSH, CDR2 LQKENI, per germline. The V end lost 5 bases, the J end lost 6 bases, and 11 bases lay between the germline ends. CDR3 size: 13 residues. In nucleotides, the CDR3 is TGTGCCAGCTCAGGGGGCCTCTCTCAGCCCCAGCATTTT. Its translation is CASSGGLSQPQHF.

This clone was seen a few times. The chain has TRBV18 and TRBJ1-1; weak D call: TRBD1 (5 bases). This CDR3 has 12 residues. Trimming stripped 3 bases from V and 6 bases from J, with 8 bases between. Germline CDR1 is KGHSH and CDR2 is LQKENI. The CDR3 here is CASSPDTAEAFF. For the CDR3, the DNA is TGTGCCAGCTCACCGGACACCGCTGAAGCTTTCTTT.

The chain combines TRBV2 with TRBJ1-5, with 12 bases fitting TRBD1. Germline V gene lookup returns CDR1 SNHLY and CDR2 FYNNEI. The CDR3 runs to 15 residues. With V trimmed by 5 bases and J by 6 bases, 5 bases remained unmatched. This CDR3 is CASSRDRGLGQPQHF. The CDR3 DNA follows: TGTGCCAGCAGTCGGGACAGGGGGCTAGGTCAGCCCCAGCATTTT.

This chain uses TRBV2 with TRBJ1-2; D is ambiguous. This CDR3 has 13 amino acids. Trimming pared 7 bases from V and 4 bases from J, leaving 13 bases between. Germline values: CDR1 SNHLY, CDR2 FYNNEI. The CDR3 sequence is CASTGRAGYGYTF. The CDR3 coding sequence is TGTGCCAGCACTGGAAGGGCTGGCTATGGCTACACCTTC. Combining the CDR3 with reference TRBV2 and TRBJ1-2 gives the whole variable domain EPEVTQTPSHQVTQMGQEVILRCVPISNHLYFYWYRQILGQKVEFLVSFYNNEISEKSEIFDDQFSVERPDGSNFTLKIRSTKLEDSAMYFCASTGRAGYGYTFGSGTRLTVV.

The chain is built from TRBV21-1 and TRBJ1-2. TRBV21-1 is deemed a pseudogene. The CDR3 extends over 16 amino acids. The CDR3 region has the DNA TGTGCCAGCACTACAAACTCACACGGAGCCCTCTATGGCTACACCTTC. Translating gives CASTTNSHGALYGYTF.

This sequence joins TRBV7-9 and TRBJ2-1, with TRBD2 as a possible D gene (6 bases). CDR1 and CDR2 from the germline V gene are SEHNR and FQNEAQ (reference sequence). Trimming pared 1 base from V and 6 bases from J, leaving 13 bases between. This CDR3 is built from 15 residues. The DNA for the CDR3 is TGTGCCAGCAGCTTAGGGCGGGACCCAGTCAATGAGCAGTTCTTC. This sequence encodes CASSLGRDPVNEQFF.

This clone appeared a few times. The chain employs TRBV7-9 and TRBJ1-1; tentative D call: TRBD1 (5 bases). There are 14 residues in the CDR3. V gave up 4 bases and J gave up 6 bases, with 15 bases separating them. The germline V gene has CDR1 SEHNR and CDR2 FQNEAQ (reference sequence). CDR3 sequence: CASSSIGGKAEAFF. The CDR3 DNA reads TGTGCCAGCAGCTCAATCGGGGGGAAAGCTGAAGCTTTCTTT.

CDR3 protein: CASSGGTFGYYGYTF. The CDR3, as DNA: TGCGCCAGCAGCGGTGGGACCTTCGGCTACTATGGCTACACCTTC. The V call is TRBV4-3, the J call TRBJ1-2, with D possibly matching TRBD1 (5 bases). This CDR3 region has 15 residues. The V gene's germline CDR1 is LGHNA and CDR2 YSLEER. V was trimmed by 5 bases and J by 3 bases, leaving 16 bases between them.

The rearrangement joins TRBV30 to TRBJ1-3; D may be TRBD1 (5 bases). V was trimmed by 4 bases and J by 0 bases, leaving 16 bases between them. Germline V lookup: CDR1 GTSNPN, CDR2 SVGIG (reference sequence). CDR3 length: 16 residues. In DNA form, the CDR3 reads TGTGCCTGGACGGGGTGGGGGGGTCCCTCTGGAAACACCATATATTTT. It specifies CAWTGWGGPSGNTIYF.

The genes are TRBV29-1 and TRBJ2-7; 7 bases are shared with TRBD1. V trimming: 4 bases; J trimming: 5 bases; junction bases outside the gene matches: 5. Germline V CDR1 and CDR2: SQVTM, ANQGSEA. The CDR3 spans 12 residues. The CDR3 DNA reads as TGCAGCGTTGGACAGGGTGAGGACGAGCAGTACTTC. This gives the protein CSVGQGEDEQYF.

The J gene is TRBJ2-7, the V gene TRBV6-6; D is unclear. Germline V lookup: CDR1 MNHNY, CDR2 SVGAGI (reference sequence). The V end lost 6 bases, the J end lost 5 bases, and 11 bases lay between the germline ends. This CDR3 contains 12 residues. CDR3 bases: TGTGCCAGCAGCCCCGCCTGGGACGAGCAGTACTTC. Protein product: CASSPAWDEQYF.

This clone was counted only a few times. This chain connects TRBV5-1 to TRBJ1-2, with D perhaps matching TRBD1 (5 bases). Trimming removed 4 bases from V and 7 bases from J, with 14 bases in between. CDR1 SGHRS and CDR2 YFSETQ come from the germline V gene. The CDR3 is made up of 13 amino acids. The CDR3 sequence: CASSADSGTGYTF. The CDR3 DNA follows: TGCGCCAGCAGCGCGGATTCCGGGACTGGCTACACCTTC.

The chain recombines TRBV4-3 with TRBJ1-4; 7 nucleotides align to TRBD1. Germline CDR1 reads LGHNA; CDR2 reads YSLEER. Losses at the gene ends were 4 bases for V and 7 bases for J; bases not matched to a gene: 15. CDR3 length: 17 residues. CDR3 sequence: CASSRNGATGRSEKLFF. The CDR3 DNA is TGCGCCAGCAGCCGGAATGGAGCGACAGGGAGATCTGAAAAACTGTTTTTT.

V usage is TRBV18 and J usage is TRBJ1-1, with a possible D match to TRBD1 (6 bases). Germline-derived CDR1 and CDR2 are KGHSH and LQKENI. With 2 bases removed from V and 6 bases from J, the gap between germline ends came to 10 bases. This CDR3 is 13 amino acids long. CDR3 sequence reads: CASSPVRGAEAFF. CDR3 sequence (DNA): TGTGCCAGCTCACCAGTCAGGGGAGCTGAAGCTTTCTTT.

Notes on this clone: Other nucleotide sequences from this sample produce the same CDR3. Here the CDR3 reads CASSLDRDTEAFF. The CDR3 nucleotides read TGTGCCAGCAGCTTAGACAGGGACACTGAAGCTTTCTTT. The genes are TRBV7-9 and TRBJ1-1; D is perhaps TRBD1 (6 bases). V was cut by 1 base and J by 3 bases, with 6 bases left in between. The germline V gene has CDR1 SEHNR and CDR2 FQNEAQ (reference sequence). The CDR3 loop spans 13 amino acids.

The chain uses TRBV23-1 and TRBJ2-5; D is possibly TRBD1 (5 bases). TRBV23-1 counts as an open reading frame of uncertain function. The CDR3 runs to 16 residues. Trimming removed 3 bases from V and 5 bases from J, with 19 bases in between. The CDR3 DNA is TGCGCCAGCAGTCAGCGAGATCCAAAGGGGCGGGAGACCCAGTACTTC. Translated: CASSQRDPKGRETQYF.

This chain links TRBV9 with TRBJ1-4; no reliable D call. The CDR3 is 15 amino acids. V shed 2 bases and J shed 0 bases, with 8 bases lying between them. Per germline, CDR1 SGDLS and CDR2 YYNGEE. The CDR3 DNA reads TGTGCCAGCAGCGTTCGCGGGGCAACTAATGAAAAACTGTTTTTT. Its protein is CASSVRGATNEKLFF.

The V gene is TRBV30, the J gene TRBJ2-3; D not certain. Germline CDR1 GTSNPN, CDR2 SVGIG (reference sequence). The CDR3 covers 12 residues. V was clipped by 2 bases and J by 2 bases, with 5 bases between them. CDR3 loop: CAWSFATDTQYF. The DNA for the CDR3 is TGTGCCTGGAGTTTTGCCACAGATACGCAGTATTTT.

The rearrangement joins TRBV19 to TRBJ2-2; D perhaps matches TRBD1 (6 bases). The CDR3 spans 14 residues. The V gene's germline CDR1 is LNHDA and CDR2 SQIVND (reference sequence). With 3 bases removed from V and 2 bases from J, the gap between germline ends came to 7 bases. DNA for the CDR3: TGTGCCAGTAGTATGGGACAAAACACCGGGGAGCTGTTTTTT. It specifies CASSMGQNTGELFF.